One and the same sample provided the 10 T cell receptor beta chains below, sequenced in a study of CD8 T cells in Susac syndrome. After extraction with the RNeasy kit, roughly 0.5 to 1 ug of the RNA was reverse transcribed using random hexamers. TCRdb re-analysed the immunoSEQ multiplex PCR reads in MiXCR, keeping a single row per CDR3 protein. In the table there are roughly 110,000 distinct CDR3 sequences, around 94% of which are singletons. The material sequenced was CD8+ T cells from PBMCs. The source of these receptors is a human donor with Susac syndrome.

The chain has TRBV9 and TRBJ1-1; no clear D. Germline values: CDR1 SGDLS, CDR2 YYNGEE. This CDR3 comprises 12 residues. V lost 0 bases and J lost 7, with 7 bases in between. The CDR3 DNA reads TGTGCCAGCAGCGTAGCTTCTGGTGAAGCTTTCTTT. This translates into CASSVASGEAFF.

The chain recombines TRBV9 with TRBJ2-5; TRBD2 agrees at 12 bases. J was trimmed by 5 bases and V by 0 bases; bases with no gene match: 11. CDR3 length: 18 amino acids. The germline gives CDR1 SGDLS, CDR2 YYNGEE. CDR3 in DNA: TGTGCCAGCAGCGTAGGACTAGCGGGGGCCCCCGCCAGGGAGACCCAGTACTTC. Protein sequence: CASSVGLAGAPARETQYF.

The V gene is TRBV9, the J gene TRBJ2-7; D unclear. The CDR3 contains 13 residues. V lost 0 bases, J lost 5 bases, and 9 bases lay in between. Germline V gene lookup returns CDR1 SGDLS and CDR2 YYNGEE. CDR3 amino acids: CASSVDGWNEQYF. In nucleotides, the CDR3 is TGTGCCAGCAGCGTAGATGGGTGGAACGAGCAGTACTTC.

This chain links TRBV20-1 with TRBJ1-2; D possibly corresponds to TRBD1 (6 bases). Germline V gene data show CDR1 as DFQATT and CDR2 as SNEGSKA (reference sequence). The CDR3 is made up of 13 amino acids. Trimming removed 6 bases from V and 0 bases from J, with 11 bases in between. CDR3 bases: TGCAGTGCCCCTAGGGGGGCTAACTATGGCTACACCTTC. Its protein product is CSAPRGANYGYTF.

V is TRBV9 and J is TRBJ2-3; no clear D gene. Germline lookup yields CDR1 SGDLS and CDR2 YYNGEE. The CDR3 loop spans 13 amino acids. The germline V and J ends were trimmed by 1 base and 4 bases, with 7 bases remaining between them. CDR3 in DNA: TGTGCCAGCAGCGTATCTGGGGCAGATACGCAGTATTTT. This codes for CASSVSGADTQYF.

The chain links TRBV3-1 to TRBJ1-1; D is unresolved. V lost 0 bases and J 4 bases, leaving 9 bases between the germline ends. The germline V gene encodes CDR1 LGHDT and CDR2 YNNKEL (reference sequence). The CDR3 is 14 amino acids. CDR3 nucleotide sequence: TGTGCCAGCAGCCAAGATTCGGCTAGCACTGAAGCTTTCTTT. Residues: CASSQDSASTEAFF.

The genes are TRBV29-1 and TRBJ2-3; the D call may be TRBD1 or TRBD2 (5 bases each). V was cut by 6 bases and J by 1 base, with 8 bases left in between. CDR1 SQVTM and CDR2 ANQGSEA come from the germline V gene. The CDR3 runs 12 residues. The CDR3 sequence is CSVQGRTDTQYF. Written as DNA, the CDR3 is TGCAGCGTCCAGGGACGCACAGATACGCAGTATTTT.

V usage is TRBV7-9 and J usage is TRBJ1-1; the D is unclear. The length of the CDR3 is 13 residues. Trimming removed 5 bases at V and 1 base at J, with 8 bases between. Germline CDR1 reads SEHNR; CDR2 reads FQNEAQ (reference sequence). Here the CDR3 DNA reads TGTGCCAGCAGCCCTCCCCAGAACACTGAAGCTTTCTTT. It specifies CASSPPQNTEAFF.

This chain joins TRBV19 and TRBJ1-1; tentatively, D is TRBD1 (6 bases). Germline loops: CDR1 LNHDA, CDR2 SQIVND (reference sequence). Deletions cut 4 bases from V and 0 bases from J, with 12 bases between. The CDR3 runs to 15 residues. The DNA for the CDR3 is TGTGCCAGTAGTAACGACAGGTACATGAACACTGAAGCTTTCTTT. Its protein product is CASSNDRYMNTEAFF.

The rearrangement joins TRBV29-1 to TRBJ2-7; 8 bases match TRBD1. CDR3 size: 14 residues. Germline V gene sequence: CDR1 SQVTM, CDR2 ANQGSEA. The V gene end was trimmed by 5 bases and the J gene end by 2 bases; junction bases not matched to a gene: 8. The CDR3 sequence is CSVFIGQGTYEQYF. The CDR3 DNA reads as TGCAGCGTTTTCATAGGACAGGGAACCTACGAGCAGTACTTC.